This T cell receptor (beta chain) was recorded in a study of cytomegalovirus exposure and HLA in healthy donors. Study-level findings and limits: TCR beta V segments were, for the most part, productive about 87% or about 30% of the time in an earlier analysis. When presence/absence was analysed, sequencing depth was taken to be roughly uniform across donors.

Of note for this clone: Its target is unknown.

The PCR contained 60 Vbeta and 13 Jbeta primers. Clones were sequenced by immunoSEQ multiplex PCR, and TCRdb holds only the in-frame ones, with some missing. The sample lists hundreds of thousands of clones; about 77% were seen once. Trimming removed 4 bases from V and 1 base from J, with 8 bases in between. Per germline, CDR1 LGHNA and CDR2 YSLEER. The CDR3 consists of 14 residues. The V and J genes are TRBV4-3 and TRBJ1-3; unclear D gene. The clonotype was recovered from a boy aged 5-17 years in good health and CMV-seronegative. Sequencing input: PBMCs. The CDR3 spells CASSLSRSGNTIYF. CDR3 bases: TGCGCCAGCAGCCTTTCGAGATCTGGAAACACCATATATTTT.